Listed below are T cell receptor beta chains from one sample, sequenced in a study of T cells after yellow fever vaccination. TCRdb processed the 5' RACE reads anew with MiXCR; each CDR3 protein has one entry. The sample yields 300,000 to 400,000 distinct CDR3 sequences, 8% to 10% seen once. The material was PBMCs, obtained on the day of the first yellow fever vaccination. These receptors all stem from a man younger than 35 who received the YFV17D yellow fever vaccine. The CDR3 runs from the conserved cysteine through the conserved F or W. The D gene is left open where the match is weak. Size is stated for part of the rows, as once, few or many counts, or as a class when the clone is expanded.

cdr3_nt cdr3_aa d_call clone_size j_call v_call
TGTGCCAGCAGCTTAGGGGGCGGCAGGGCGCTGTTTTTT CASSLGGGRALFF . . TRBJ1-4 TRBV7-2
TGCAGCGCCTCGGACACAGATACGCAGTATTTT CSASDTDTQYF . many TRBJ2-3 TRBV29-1
TGTGCCTGGAGCGACCCTCAGACTACGGAGCAGTTCTTC CAWSDPQTTEQFF . few TRBJ2-1 TRBV30
TGTGCCAGCAGTTACTCTTACAACAGGGGGGAATTTTCACCCCTCCACTTT CASSYSYNRGEFSPLHF TRBD1 . TRBJ1-6 TRBV6-5
TGTGCCAGCAGCTTAGGGTTAGCGACCACAGATACGCAGTATTTT CASSLGLATTDTQYF . few TRBJ2-3 TRBV7-2
TGTGCCAGCAGCTGGGCAGGATCGGCGAACACCGGGGAGCTGTTTTTT CASSWAGSANTGELFF . few TRBJ2-2 TRBV7-9
TGCGCCAGCAGCCTTACCACAGTTACATCCTACAATGAGCAGTTCTTC CASSLTTVTSYNEQFF . . TRBJ2-1 TRBV5-1
TGCGCCAGCAGCCCCCGGGACAGGGAGGGCCAGCCCCAGCATTTT CASSPRDREGQPQHF TRBD1 . TRBJ1-5 TRBV4-1
TGTGCCAGCAGCGTAGGGGCTAGCGAGCGTGCGGATACGCAGTATTTT CASSVGASERADTQYF . few TRBJ2-3 TRBV9
TGCAGTGCTATAATACCAGGCGCCCATGATGGCTACACCTTC CSAIIPGAHDGYTF . many TRBJ1-2 TRBV20-1
TGCAGCGTGGGCCGGACAGGGGGGGACTATGGCTACACCTTC CSVGRTGGDYGYTF TRBD1 many TRBJ1-2 TRBV29-1
TGTGCCAGCACTGGGGGGACAGGGGGAGGAGAGACCCAGTACTTC CASTGGTGGGETQYF TRBD1 few TRBJ2-5 TRBV12-3/TRBV12-4
TGTGCCAGCAGCTCTCATCTAGGCGGAGGCGGTGAAAAACTGTTTTTT CASSSHLGGGGEKLFF . few TRBJ1-4 TRBV7-2
TGTGCCAGCATTGAGCGGCGGTCGGGCAGCTTCAATCAGCCCCAGCATTTT CASIERRSGSFNQPQHF . many TRBJ1-5 TRBV25-1
TGTGCCAGCAGCCCAAAAACAGGGGCAGCAGGGGCTTTCTTT CASSPKTGAAGAFF TRBD1 many TRBJ1-1 TRBV7-2
TGTGCCAGCAGCGACACATTCTATGGACAGCCTAACTATGGCTACACCTTC CASSDTFYGQPNYGYTF . . TRBJ1-2 TRBV7-8
TGCAGCGTTGAAGAATCGAGTAATTCACCCCTCCACTTT CSVEESSNSPLHF . few TRBJ1-6 TRBV29-1
TGTGCCAGCAGCCAAGACATACAGGGGGCGCGATATGGGCACAATGAGCAGTTCTTC CASSQDIQGARYGHNEQFF TRBD1 few TRBJ2-1 TRBV3-1
TGTGCCAGCAGTTACGGGTCGACAGGGGTATATACACCCCTCCACTTT CASSYGSTGVYTPLHF TRBD1 . TRBJ1-6 TRBV6-2/TRBV6-3
TGTGCCAGCAGCCAAGAAACGGGGGCAGCTAGCACAGATACGCAGTATTTT CASSQETGAASTDTQYF . . TRBJ2-3 TRBV14
TGCGCCAGCTCCGACAGGGGCGATGCAACTAATGAAAAACTGTTTTTT CASSDRGDATNEKLFF TRBD1 . TRBJ1-4 TRBV4-1
TGTGCCACCGGATACCGGGACAGGGCAACTCACTGGGAGACCCAGTACTTC CATGYRDRATHWETQYF TRBD1 . TRBJ2-5 TRBV24-1
TGTGCCAGCAGGTACAATCAGCAAGAGACCCAGTACTTC CASRYNQQETQYF . few TRBJ2-5 TRBV11-2